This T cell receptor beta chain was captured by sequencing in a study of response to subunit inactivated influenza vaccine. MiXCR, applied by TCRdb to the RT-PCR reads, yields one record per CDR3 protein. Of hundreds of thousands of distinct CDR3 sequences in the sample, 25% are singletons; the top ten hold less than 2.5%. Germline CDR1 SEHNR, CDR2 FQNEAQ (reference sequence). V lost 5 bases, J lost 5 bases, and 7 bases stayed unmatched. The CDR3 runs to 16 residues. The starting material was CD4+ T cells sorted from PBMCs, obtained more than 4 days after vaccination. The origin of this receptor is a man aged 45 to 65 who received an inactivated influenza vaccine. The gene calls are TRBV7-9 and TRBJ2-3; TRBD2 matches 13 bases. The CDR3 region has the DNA TGTGCCAGCAGCCTGAGGACTAGCGGGAGAGTAGATACGCAGTATTTT. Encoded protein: CASSLRTSGRVDTQYF.